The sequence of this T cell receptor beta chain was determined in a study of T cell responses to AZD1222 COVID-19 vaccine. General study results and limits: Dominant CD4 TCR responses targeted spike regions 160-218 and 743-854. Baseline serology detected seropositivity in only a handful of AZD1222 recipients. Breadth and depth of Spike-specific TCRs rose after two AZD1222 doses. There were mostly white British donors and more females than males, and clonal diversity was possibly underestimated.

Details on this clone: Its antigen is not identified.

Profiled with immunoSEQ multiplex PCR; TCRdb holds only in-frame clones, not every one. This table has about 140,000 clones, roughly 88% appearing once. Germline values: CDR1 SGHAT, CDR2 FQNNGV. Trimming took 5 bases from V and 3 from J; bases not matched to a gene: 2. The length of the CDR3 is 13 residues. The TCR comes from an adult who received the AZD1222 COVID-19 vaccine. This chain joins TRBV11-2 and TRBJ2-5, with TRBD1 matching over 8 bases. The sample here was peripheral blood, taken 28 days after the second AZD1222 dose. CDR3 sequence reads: CASSAGGEETQYF. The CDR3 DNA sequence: TGTGCCAGCAGCGCAGGGGGCGAAGAGACCCAGTACTTC.